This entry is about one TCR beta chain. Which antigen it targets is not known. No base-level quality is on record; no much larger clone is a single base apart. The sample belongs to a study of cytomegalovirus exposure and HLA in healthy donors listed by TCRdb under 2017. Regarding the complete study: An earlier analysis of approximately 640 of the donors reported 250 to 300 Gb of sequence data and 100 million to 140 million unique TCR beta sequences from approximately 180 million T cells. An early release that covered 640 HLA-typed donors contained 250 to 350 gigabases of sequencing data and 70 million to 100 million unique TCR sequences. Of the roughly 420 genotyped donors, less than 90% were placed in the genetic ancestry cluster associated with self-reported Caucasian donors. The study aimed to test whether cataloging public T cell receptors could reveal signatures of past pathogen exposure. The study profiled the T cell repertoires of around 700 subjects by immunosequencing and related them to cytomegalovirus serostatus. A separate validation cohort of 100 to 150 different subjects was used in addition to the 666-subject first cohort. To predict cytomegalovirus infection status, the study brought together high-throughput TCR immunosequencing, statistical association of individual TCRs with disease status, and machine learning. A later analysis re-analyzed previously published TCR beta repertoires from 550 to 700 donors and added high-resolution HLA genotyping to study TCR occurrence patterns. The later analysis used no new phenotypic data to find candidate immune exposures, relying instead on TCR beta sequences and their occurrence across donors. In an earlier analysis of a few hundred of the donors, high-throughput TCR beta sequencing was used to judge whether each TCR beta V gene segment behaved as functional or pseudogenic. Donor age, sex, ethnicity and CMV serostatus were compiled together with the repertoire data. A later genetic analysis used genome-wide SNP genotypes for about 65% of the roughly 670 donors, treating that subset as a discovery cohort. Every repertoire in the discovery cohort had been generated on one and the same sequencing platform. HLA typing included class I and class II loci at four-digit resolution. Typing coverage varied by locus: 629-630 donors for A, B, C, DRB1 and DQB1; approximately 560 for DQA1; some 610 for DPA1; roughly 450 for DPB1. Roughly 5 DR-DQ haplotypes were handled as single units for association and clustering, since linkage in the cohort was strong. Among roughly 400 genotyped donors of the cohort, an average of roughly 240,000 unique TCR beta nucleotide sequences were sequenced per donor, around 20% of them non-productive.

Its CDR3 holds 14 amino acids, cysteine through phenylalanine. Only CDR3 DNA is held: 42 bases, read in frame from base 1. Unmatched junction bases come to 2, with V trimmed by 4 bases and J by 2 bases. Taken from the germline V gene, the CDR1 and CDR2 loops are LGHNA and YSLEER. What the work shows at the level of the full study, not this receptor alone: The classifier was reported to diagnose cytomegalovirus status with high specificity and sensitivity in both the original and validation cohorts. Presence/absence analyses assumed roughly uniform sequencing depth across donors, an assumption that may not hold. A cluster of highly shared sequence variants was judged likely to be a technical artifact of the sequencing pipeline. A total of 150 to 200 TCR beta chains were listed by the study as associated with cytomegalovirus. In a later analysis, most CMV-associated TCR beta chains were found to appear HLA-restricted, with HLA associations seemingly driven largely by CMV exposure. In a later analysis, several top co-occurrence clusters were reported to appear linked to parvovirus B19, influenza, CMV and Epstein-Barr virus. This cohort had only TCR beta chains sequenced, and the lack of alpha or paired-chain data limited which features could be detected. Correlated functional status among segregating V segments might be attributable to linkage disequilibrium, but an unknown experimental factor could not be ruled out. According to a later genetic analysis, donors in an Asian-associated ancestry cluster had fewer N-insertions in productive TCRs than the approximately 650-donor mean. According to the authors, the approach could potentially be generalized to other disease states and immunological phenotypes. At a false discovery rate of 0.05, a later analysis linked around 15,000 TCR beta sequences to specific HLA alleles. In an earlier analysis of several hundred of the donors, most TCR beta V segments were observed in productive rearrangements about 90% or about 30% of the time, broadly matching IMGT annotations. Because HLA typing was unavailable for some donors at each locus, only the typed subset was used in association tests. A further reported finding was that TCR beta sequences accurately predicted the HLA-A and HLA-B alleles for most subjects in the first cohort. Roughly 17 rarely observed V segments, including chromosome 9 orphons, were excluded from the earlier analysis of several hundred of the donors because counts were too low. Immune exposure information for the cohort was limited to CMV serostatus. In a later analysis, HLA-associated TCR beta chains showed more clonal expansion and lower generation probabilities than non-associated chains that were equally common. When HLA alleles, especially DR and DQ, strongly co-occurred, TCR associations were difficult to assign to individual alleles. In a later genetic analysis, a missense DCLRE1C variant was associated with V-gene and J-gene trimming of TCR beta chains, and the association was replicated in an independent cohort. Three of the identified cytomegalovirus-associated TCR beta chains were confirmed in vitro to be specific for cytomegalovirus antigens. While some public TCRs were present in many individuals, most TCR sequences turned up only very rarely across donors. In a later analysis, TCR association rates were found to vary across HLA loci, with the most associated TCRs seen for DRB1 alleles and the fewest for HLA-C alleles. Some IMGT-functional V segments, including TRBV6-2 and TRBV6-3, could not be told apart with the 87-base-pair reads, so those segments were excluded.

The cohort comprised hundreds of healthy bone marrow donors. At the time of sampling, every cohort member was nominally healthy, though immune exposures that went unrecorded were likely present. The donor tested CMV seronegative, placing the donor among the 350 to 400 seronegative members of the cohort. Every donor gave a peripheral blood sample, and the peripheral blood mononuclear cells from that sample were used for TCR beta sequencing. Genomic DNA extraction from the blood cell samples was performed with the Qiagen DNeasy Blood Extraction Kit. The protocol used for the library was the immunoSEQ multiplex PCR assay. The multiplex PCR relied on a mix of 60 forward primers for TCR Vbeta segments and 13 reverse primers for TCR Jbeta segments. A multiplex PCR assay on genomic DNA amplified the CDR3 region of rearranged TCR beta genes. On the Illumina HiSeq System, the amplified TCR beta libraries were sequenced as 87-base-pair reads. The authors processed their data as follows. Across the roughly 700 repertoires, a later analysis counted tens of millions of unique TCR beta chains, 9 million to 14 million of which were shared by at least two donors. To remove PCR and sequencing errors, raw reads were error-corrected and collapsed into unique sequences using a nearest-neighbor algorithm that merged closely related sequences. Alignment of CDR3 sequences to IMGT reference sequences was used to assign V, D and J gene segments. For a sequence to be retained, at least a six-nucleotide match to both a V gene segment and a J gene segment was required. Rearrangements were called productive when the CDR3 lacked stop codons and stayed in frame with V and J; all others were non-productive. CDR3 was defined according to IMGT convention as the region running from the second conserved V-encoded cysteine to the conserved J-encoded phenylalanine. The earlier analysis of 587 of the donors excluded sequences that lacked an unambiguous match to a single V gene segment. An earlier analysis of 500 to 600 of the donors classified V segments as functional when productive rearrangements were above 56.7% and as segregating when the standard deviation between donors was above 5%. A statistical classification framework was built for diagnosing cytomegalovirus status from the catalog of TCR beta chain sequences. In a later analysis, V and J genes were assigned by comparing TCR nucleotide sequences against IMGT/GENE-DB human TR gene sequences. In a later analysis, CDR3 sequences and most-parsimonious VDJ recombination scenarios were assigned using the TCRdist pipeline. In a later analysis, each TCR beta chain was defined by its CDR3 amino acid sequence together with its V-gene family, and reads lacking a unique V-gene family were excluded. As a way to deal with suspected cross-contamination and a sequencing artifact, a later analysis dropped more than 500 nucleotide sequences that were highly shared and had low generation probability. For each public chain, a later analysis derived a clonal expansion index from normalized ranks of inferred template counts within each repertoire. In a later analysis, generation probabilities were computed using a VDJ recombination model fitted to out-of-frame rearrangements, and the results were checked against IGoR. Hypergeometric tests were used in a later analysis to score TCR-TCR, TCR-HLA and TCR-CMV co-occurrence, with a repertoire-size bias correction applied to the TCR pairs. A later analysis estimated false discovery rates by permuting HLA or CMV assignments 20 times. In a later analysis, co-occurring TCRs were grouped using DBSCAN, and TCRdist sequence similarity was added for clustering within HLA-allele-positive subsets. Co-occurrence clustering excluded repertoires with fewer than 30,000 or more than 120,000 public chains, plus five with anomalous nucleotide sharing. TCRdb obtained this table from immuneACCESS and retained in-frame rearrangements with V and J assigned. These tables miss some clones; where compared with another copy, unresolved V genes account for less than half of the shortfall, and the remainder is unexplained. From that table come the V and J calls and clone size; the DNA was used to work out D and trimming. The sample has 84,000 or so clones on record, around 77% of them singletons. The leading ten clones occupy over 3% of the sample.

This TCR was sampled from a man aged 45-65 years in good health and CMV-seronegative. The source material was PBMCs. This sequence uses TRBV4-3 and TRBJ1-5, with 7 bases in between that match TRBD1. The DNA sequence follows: TGCGCCAGCAGCCTAGGACAGGGCAATCAGCCCCAGCATTTT. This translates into CASSLGQGNQPQHF.